This T cell receptor (beta chain) was documented in a study of blood T cells in healthy people across ages (dated by TCRdb to about 2015). For the study in its entirety: In model experiments, roughly one uniquely barcoded TCR beta cDNA molecule per two T cells was captured by template switching. Using deep sequencing normalized with unique cDNA molecular identifiers, the study measured how TCR beta repertoire diversity changes with age. The donors were divided into four age groups: young (average roughly 17 years), middle-aged (roughly 42), aged (around 59) and long-lived (82). To avoid experimental bias, donors of different ages were spread randomly across the sequencing lanes. The study analyzed two additional independent replicas of 1 million unique cDNA reads from the same blood draw for two donors, one aged 18 to 30 and one aged 80 or older.

Systemically healthy Caucasian individuals from Russia, 35 to 50 in total and aged roughly 6 to 95 years, were included as donors. Around 9.8 milliliters of peripheral blood were collected from each donor into EDTA-treated Vacutainer tubes. Ficoll-Paque density-gradient centrifugation was used to isolate PBMCs, with at least 6.5 million per sample. Trizol reagent was used to extract total RNA from PBMCs, with at least 6 micrograms per sample. For every donor, flow cytometry on a PBMC aliquot measured the percentage of naive CD45RAhigh/CD27high T cells. Here is what the overall study found, with its caveats: Because donor CMV infection status was unknown, age-related changes in expanded clonotypes were potentially confounded. The percentage of naive T cells measured by flow cytometry correlated strongly with observed TCR beta diversity. Because profiling used bulk unsorted PBMCs, naive and antigen-experienced compartments could not be compared conclusively. Compared with the aged group, the long-lived group had more naive CD4+ T cells, fewer expanded clones and increased TCR diversity, a pattern suggesting age selection. Observed TCR beta diversity per million T cells fell roughly linearly with age, and a significant reduction was already apparent by age around 36. Estimates of total diversity from one million sequenced T cells were regarded as lower bounds and underestimates.

CDR1 is given as SGHDN and CDR2 as FVKESK, both from the germline V gene. Its CDR3 holds 15 amino acids, cysteine through phenylalanine. CDR3 DNA is the only sequence kept; it has 45 bases, read in frame from the first base. V is clipped by 2 bases and J by 4 bases, and the sequence between their germline boundaries is 13 bases long. The library relied on 5' RACE. Instrument used: Illumina HiSeq 2500. The second PCR ran for roughly 6 to 11 cycles and used a J-beta primer mix along with a sample-barcoded 5' primer. A template-switch 5' adaptor carrying 12 random nucleotides introduced a unique molecular identifier onto each TCR beta cDNA molecule. At least 3 million CDR3-containing paired-end reads were obtained from each sample. All of the RNA was converted into first-strand cDNA using the Mint cDNA synthesis kit, with a TRBC-specific oligonucleotide serving as the primer. All cDNA was treated with uracil-DNA glycosylase and then went through a first 18-cycle PCR with the universal primers M1SS and BC2_uni_R. As for the authors' bioinformatics: Each sample was normalized by randomly selecting 1 million high-quality reads, each carrying a distinct molecular identifier. Instead of being binned into consensus sequences, reads that shared molecular identifiers were thrown out. CDR3 identification, clonotype clustering and error correction used MiTCR with a Q25 quality threshold and the strictest error-elimination algorithm. A nonparametric unseen species model with Euler transformation was used to estimate lower-bound total TCR beta diversity. The public reads were quality trimmed at Q25 with fastp and then assembled into clones with MiXCR by TCRdb, keeping productive beta chains. Records with the same CDR3 protein are collapsed into one entry carrying the most frequent genes and DNA. TCRdb, rather than the study authors, made the V and J calls. This sample lists more than 800,000 distinct CDR3 sequences; under 35% were detected once. The ten top clones hold 15% to 20% of the sample.

Regarding this clonotype: Its antigen is currently not known. No much larger clonotype is one base removed from it; base qualities were not supplied.

Material for sequencing was blood. This TCR was recovered from a woman older than 75 in good health. The chain is assembled from TRBV14 and TRBJ2-3; TRBD1 might be the D gene, on 5 matching bases. CDR3 protein: CASSQSTGQADTQYF. The nucleotide sequence is given as TGTGCCAGCAGCCAATCTACAGGTCAAGCAGATACGCAGTATTTT. The full variable domain, with segments outside the CDR3 supplied by the reference TRBV14 and TRBJ2-3 proteins, appears as EAGVTQFPSHSVIEKGQTVTLRCDPISGHDNLYWYRRVMGKEIKFLLHFVKESKQDESGMPNNRFLAERTGGTYSTLKVQPAELEDSGVYFCASSQSTGQADTQYFGPGTRLTVL.